This T cell receptor beta chain was identified during a study of CD8+ T cells in alopecia areata. Points from the study as a whole: Clonality exceeded that of normal scalp in lesional scalp, most notably in alopecia totalis/universalis. It was less clear whether patients shared TCRs than it was in mice, possibly because of HLA.

This clone showed up just a few times. Its specificity is not known. cDNA reverse transcribed from extracted RNA served as the sequencing template. TCRdb's copy holds only in-frame clones and misses some; the assay was immunoSEQ multiplex PCR. The data hold approximately 89,000 clones, with just over 50% observed a single time. Between the trimmed V and J ends, which lost 1 base and 0 bases, there was a span of 18 bases. In germline, CDR1 is SQVTM, CDR2 ANQGSEA. This CDR3 spans 17 amino acids. Sequencing was done on a sample of NKG2D-high CD8+ T cells sorted from blood. The origin of this receptor is a human donor with alopecia areata. The chain recombines TRBV29-1 with TRBJ1-2; D unresolved. In DNA form, the CDR3 reads TGCAGCGTTGAAGTCCCCCTTCCGACGGAGACTAACTATGGCTACACCTTC. Its translation is CSVEVPLPTETNYGYTF.